This T cell receptor beta chain originates from a study of cytomegalovirus exposure and HLA in healthy donors. Study as a whole: Of the donors genotyped, about 390 in all, around 76% fell in the Caucasian-associated ancestry cluster. Points from the study as a whole: Overall, about 160 TCR beta chains were annotated as cytomegalovirus-associated. HLA-A and HLA-B allele assignments for most subjects were reportedly predicted accurately using TCR beta sequences. In a later analysis, TCR beta V- and J-gene trimming showed a link to a missense DCLRE1C variant.

Worth noting for this clone: The antigen is undetermined.

Amplification used 60 Vbeta primers and 13 Jbeta primers. TCRdb's copy holds only in-frame clones and misses some; the assay was immunoSEQ multiplex PCR. The sample holds some 250,000 clones, roughly 80% seen once. From germline, CDR1 is SGHRS and CDR2 YFSETQ. The CDR3 sequence is 14 residues long. Between the trimmed V and J ends, which lost 5 bases and 0 bases, there was a span of 8 bases. The TCR sequence derives from a woman aged 40-49 years in good health and CMV-seropositive. This chain connects TRBV5-1 to TRBJ2-2, with D perhaps matching TRBD1 (6 bases). What was sequenced was PBMCs. The CDR3 nucleotides are TGCGCCAGCAGACAGGGAACGAACACCGGGGAGCTGTTTTTT. Amino acid sequence: CASRQGTNTGELFF.